The 32 T cell receptor beta chains below were found in one sample sequenced in a study of neurological immune-mediated disorders. TCRdb called the 5' RACE reads again in MiXCR, with one record for every CDR3 protein. The repertoire holds 50,000 to 70,000 distinct CDR3 sequences, with roughly 13% as singletons. Source material: PBMCs. The receptor source for this set is an older woman with HTLV-1-associated myelopathy (HAM/TSP).

This clonotype showed up just once. The V call is TRBV4-1, the J call TRBJ2-1, with D possibly being TRBD2 (6 bases). From germline, CDR1 is MGHRA and CDR2 YSYEKL. The V end was cut by 3 bases, the J end by 2 bases, with 14 bases between. The CDR3 has 16 residues. The CDR3 loop reads CASSHPRESPYNEQFF. CDR3 sequence (DNA): TGCGCCAGCAGCCACCCCCGGGAGTCCCCCTACAATGAGCAGTTCTTC.

There are a few counts of this clonotype. The chain has TRBV7-9 and TRBJ2-2; 9 bases agree with TRBD2. The germline V gene has CDR1 SEHNR and CDR2 FQNEAQ (reference sequence). This CDR3 contains 16 residues. The junction had 5 bases not matched to a gene; V was cut back by 6 bases and J by 0 bases. The CDR3: CASRAGLASNTGELFF. The CDR3 nucleotides read TGTGCCAGCAGAGCGGGACTAGCTTCGAACACCGGGGAGCTGTTTTTT.

This clonotype was seen at least ten times. The chain employs TRBV28 and TRBJ2-7; TRBD2 agrees at 7 bases. CDR3 length: 14 amino acids. Germline values: CDR1 MDHEN, CDR2 SYDVKM. The V gene end was trimmed by 2 bases and the J gene end by 0 bases; junction bases not matched to a gene: 1. CDR3 bases: TGTGCCAGCAGTTTAGCGGGAGCCTCCTACGAGCAGTACTTC. The encoded protein is CASSLAGASYEQYF.

This clonotype was counted a few times. V usage is TRBV15 and J usage is TRBJ1-1; 8 nucleotides agree with TRBD1. V shed 3 bases, J shed 4 bases, and the junction held 1 base outside the gene matches. The CDR3 extends over 13 amino acids. Looked up from germline, CDR1 is LNHNV and CDR2 is YYDKDF (reference sequence). The CDR3 protein is CATSSTGGTEAFF. CDR3 bases: TGTGCCACCAGCAGTACAGGGGGCACTGAAGCTTTCTTT.

This clonotype was found many times. This chain joins TRBV5-1 and TRBJ2-6; D unresolved. The CDR3 consists of 16 residues. Deletions cut 0 bases from V and 0 bases from J, with 7 bases between. Germline V gene lookup returns CDR1 SGHRS and CDR2 YFSETQ. Written as DNA, the CDR3 is TGCGCCAGCAGCTTGGACACCAGCTCTGGGGCCAACGTCCTGACTTTC. Encoded protein: CASSLDTSSGANVLTF.

CDR3 bases: TGCAGCGTTGGAGTACCGGACGAGCTTTACAATGAGCAGTTCTTC. It translates to CSVGVPDELYNEQFF. The chain is built from TRBV29-1 and TRBJ2-1; D uncertain. CDR1 is SQVTM, CDR2 ANQGSEA, per germline. The ends were cut back, 4 bases at V and 4 bases at J, with 17 bases in the middle. There are 15 residues in the CDR3.

Ten or more counts support this clonotype. The CDR3 DNA reads TGTGCCAGCAGCTTAGAGGGAACTAGCGCGTACAATGAGCAGTTCTTC. It is translated as CASSLEGTSAYNEQFF. V is TRBV7-6 and J is TRBJ2-1; 7 nucleotides match TRBD2. CDR1 is SGHVS and CDR2 is FNYEAQ in the germline V gene. The CDR3 runs to 16 residues. V shed 1 base and J 4 bases; nucleotides not matched to a gene: 7.

Of note for this clonotype: Just one base apart from a much larger clone, this may be a read error. This chain joins TRBV6-1 and TRBJ1-1; no firm D call. The length of the CDR3 is 11 residues. V was shortened by 3 bases and J by 6 bases, with 5 bases between the two germline ends. Germline assignment: CDR1 MNHNS and CDR2 SASEGT. CDR3 loop: CASSDWSEAFF. In nucleotides, the CDR3 is TGTGCCAGCAGTGATTGGTCTGAAGCTTTCTTT.

This clonotype was recorded at least ten times. The gene calls are TRBV6-5 and TRBJ2-2; perhaps TRBD2 as D (6 bases). V was shortened by 5 bases and J by 4 bases, with 14 bases between the two germline ends. Germline CDR1 and CDR2: MNHEY and SVGAGI. The CDR3 extends over 15 amino acids. Written as DNA, the CDR3 is TGTGCCAGCAGTCACCAGGGACTTTTCACCGGGGAGCTGTTTTTT. Translated, it gives CASSHQGLFTGELFF.

This clonotype was detected many times. This chain uses TRBV5-1 with TRBJ2-1; D may be TRBD2 (6 bases). The CDR3 runs 14 residues. The germline V gene encodes CDR1 SGHRS and CDR2 YFSETQ. Between the trimmed V and J ends, which lost 1 base and 5 bases, there was a span of 10 bases. The CDR3 DNA reads TGCGCCAGCAGCTTGTTGGGCGGGAACAATGAGCAGTTCTTC. Its translation: CASSLLGGNNEQFF.

By sample fraction, this clonotype is medium-sized (0.01 to 0.1%). The chain is built from TRBV20-1 and TRBJ2-1, with TRBD2 matching over 9 bases. CDR1 and CDR2 (germline): DFQATT, SNEGSKA (reference sequence). The trim removed 3 bases at V and 6 bases at J, leaving 9 bases unmatched. CDR3 length: 15 residues. The CDR3 spells CSARFLAGVGNEQFF. CDR3 sequence (DNA): TGCAGTGCTAGGTTTTTAGCGGGAGTGGGCAATGAGCAGTTCTTC.

There are many counts of this clonotype. The V gene is TRBV9, the J gene TRBJ2-5; D is uncertain. CDR1 is SGDLS and CDR2 is YYNGEE in the germline V gene. The length of the CDR3 is 14 residues. V lost 0 bases and J 3 bases, leaving 9 bases between the germline ends. CDR3 amino acids: CASSVGVVKETQYF. CDR3 in DNA: TGTGCCAGCAGCGTAGGGGTCGTCAAAGAGACCCAGTACTTC.

This clonotype was seen a handful of times. The V and J genes are TRBV6-5 and TRBJ2-3; TRBD2 might be the D (5 bases). V lost 6 bases to trimming and J lost 1 base, with 8 bases between them. The length of the CDR3 is 13 residues. Per the germline V gene, CDR1 is MNHEY and CDR2 is SVGAGI. Here the CDR3 DNA reads TGTGCCAGCAGGTATAGCGGCACAGATACGCAGTATTTT. This gives the protein CASRYSGTDTQYF.

This chain joins TRBV4-2 and TRBJ2-1, with D tentatively TRBD2 (7 bases). The CDR3 totals 17 residues. Germline V CDR1 and CDR2: LGHNA, YNFKEQ. V was clipped by 1 base and J by 2 bases, with 15 bases between them. In nucleotides, the CDR3 is TGTGCCAGCAGCCAAGGGGGAAGCGGGACAACCTACAATGAGCAGTTCTTC. Protein: CASSQGGSGTTYNEQFF.

There are many counts of this clonotype. The chain is built from TRBV7-2 and TRBJ2-4; D is unresolved. Germline V CDR1 and CDR2: SGHTA, FQGNSA. V was clipped by 2 bases and J by 2 bases, with 7 bases between them. This CDR3 contains 14 residues. CDR3 amino acids: CASSLSGSKNIQYF. CDR3 coding DNA: TGTGCCAGCAGCTTATCCGGGTCCAAAAACATTCAGTACTTC.

This clonotype was recorded many times. V is TRBV19 and J is TRBJ2-1, with D possibly TRBD2 on 5 matching bases. The CDR3 extends over 14 amino acids. CDR1 and CDR2 from the germline V gene are LNHDA and SQIVND (reference sequence). Trimming pared 3 bases from V and 7 bases from J, leaving 13 bases between. CDR3 region: CASSMGGPGNEQFF. The CDR3 DNA reads TGTGCCAGTAGTATGGGCGGGCCGGGGAATGAGCAGTTCTTC. Looking up the rest from reference TRBV19 and TRBJ2-1 gives the full variable domain: DGGITQSPKYLFRKEGQNVTLSCEQNLNHDAMYWYRQDPGQGLRLIYYSQIVNDFQKGDIAEGYSVSREKKESFPLTVTSAQKNPTAFYLCASSMGGPGNEQFFGPGTRLTVL.

This clonotype ranks as medium-sized. The CDR3 region has the DNA TGTGCCAGCAGTGTTACCGAGCAGTACTTC. Protein sequence: CASSVTEQYF. The V call is TRBV2, the J call TRBJ2-7; the D is unclear. V lost 4 bases to trimming and J lost 6 bases, with 4 bases between them. The CDR3 is made up of 10 amino acids. The germline CDR1 and CDR2 sequences are SNHLY and FYNNEI.

This clonotype was detected many times. The rearrangement joins TRBV4-1 to TRBJ2-2; 9 nucleotides align to TRBD1. The CDR3 is made up of 17 amino acids. Germline-derived CDR1 and CDR2 are MGHRA and YSYEKL. V lost 3 bases to trimming and J lost 6 bases; unmatched junction nucleotides: 11. CDR3 sequence: CASSQGQGRGRAGELFF. The CDR3 region has the DNA TGCGCCAGCAGCCAGGGACAGGGAAGGGGTCGCGCCGGGGAGCTGTTTTTT.

This clonotype was counted many times. The V gene is TRBV20-1, the J gene TRBJ2-1; maybe TRBD2 (5 bases). CDR3 length: 12 residues. In germline, CDR1 is DFQATT, CDR2 SNEGSKA (reference sequence). The V end lost 3 bases, the J end lost 6 bases, and 9 bases lay between the germline ends. The chain's CDR3 is CSASVAPNEQFF. In DNA, the CDR3 is TGCAGTGCTAGTGTAGCGCCCAATGAGCAGTTCTTC.

This clonotype was seen many times. J is TRBJ2-1 and V is TRBV25-1; TRBD2 matches 10 bases. The germline gives CDR1 MGHDK, CDR2 SYGVNS. This CDR3 is built from 14 residues. Trimming took 2 bases from V and 10 from J; bases not matched to a gene: 5. In nucleotides, the CDR3 is TGTGCCAGCAGTGAAGTAGCGGGAGGTGGGGAGCAGTTCTTC. It specifies CASSEVAGGGEQFF.

This clonotype was detected ten times or more. The chain recombines TRBV12-3 or TRBV12-4 with TRBJ2-1; TRBD2 is a possible D gene (6 bases). This CDR3 comprises 16 residues. V gave up 2 bases and J gave up 2 bases, with 13 bases separating them. CDR3 in DNA: TGTGCCAGCAGTTTACGGGGCGGGATAACCTACAATGAGCAGTTCTTC. Its translation: CASSLRGGITYNEQFF.

At least ten counts were recorded for this clonotype. This sequence joins TRBV28 and TRBJ2-1, with 13 bases fitting TRBD2. The length of the CDR3 is 16 residues. Germline values: CDR1 MDHEN, CDR2 SYDVKM. The V and J ends lost 6 bases and 2 bases, in that order; junction bases with no gene match: 4. For the CDR3, the DNA is TGTGCCAGCAGCACGACTAGCGGGGGGACCTACAATGAGCAGTTCTTC. This gives the protein CASSTTSGGTYNEQFF.

This chain joins TRBV12-3 or TRBV12-4 and TRBJ2-3; D unclear. Trimming took 2 bases from V and 7 from J, leaving 13 bases between them. The CDR3 length is 14 residues. The CDR3 loop is CASSLISRANTQYF. CDR3 coding DNA: TGTGCCAGCAGTTTAATTTCCAGAGCAAATACGCAGTATTTT.

This clonotype was seen a few times. The genes are TRBV29-1 and TRBJ2-5; 10 bases are shared with TRBD2. Germline loops: CDR1 SQVTM, CDR2 ANQGSEA. Trimming took 0 bases from V and 0 from J; bases not matched to a gene: 4. The CDR3 contains 16 residues. The CDR3 nucleotides are TGCAGCGTTGAAGATCCGGGGACTAGCGACCAAGAGACCCAGTACTTC. As protein: CSVEDPGTSDQETQYF.

Many counts were recorded for this clonotype. The rearrangement uses TRBV28 and TRBJ2-5, with D possibly TRBD2 on 6 matching bases. Germline lookup yields CDR1 MDHEN and CDR2 SYDVKM. The CDR3 sequence is 15 residues long. V lost 6 bases and J 2 bases, leaving 16 bases between the germline ends. The CDR3 loop reads CASSPTPGRQETQYF. In DNA, the CDR3 is TGTGCCAGCAGCCCCACACCCGGGAGACAAGAGACCCAGTACTTC. Full variable domain (remainder filled in from reference TRBV28 and TRBJ2-5): DVKVTQSSRYLVKRTGEKVFLECVQDMDHENMFWYRQDPGLGLRLIYFSYDVKMKEKGDIPEGYSVSREKKERFSLILESASTNQTSMYLCASSPTPGRQETQYFGPGTRLLVL.

This clonotype was seen at least ten times. V is TRBV27 and J is TRBJ2-7; a weak D match, TRBD1 (5 bases). This CDR3 spans 15 amino acids. The ends were cut back, 8 bases at V and 2 bases at J, with 19 bases in the middle. Germline V CDR1 and CDR2: MNHEY, SMNVEV (reference sequence). The CDR3 nucleotides read TGTGCCAGCGCGATCAGTCATTCCAGGGCCTACGAGCAGTACTTC. Amino acids: CASAISHSRAYEQYF.

The table lists this clonotype with many counts. The V and J genes are TRBV6-5 and TRBJ2-2, with 9 bases aligning to TRBD2. V shed 0 bases and J 9 bases; nucleotides not matched to a gene: 5. This CDR3 is built from 15 residues. Germline CDR1 is MNHEY and CDR2 is SVGAGI. CDR3 DNA sequence: TGTGCCAGCAGTTACTCGAGTAGCGGGAGTAGGGAGCTGTTTTTT. Amino acids: CASSYSSSGSRELFF.

Many counts were recorded for this clonotype. V gene TRBV5-1 combines with J gene TRBJ1-5; D is uncertain. This CDR3 contains 13 residues. CDR1 SGHRS and CDR2 YFSETQ come from the germline V gene. V was pared by 1 base and J by 3 bases, with 5 bases between. The CDR3 reads CASSLSLNQPQHF. The CDR3 coding sequence is TGCGCCAGCAGCTTGTCCCTCAATCAGCCCCAGCATTTT.

This clonotype was observed at least ten times. The chain is built from TRBV15 and TRBJ2-1; D is undetermined. The CDR3 length is 17 residues. The germline V gene has CDR1 LNHNV and CDR2 YYDKDF (reference sequence). V lost 3 bases and J 7 bases, leaving 22 bases between the germline ends. The CDR3 sequence is CATSSLQQWPGMNEQFF. The CDR3 DNA is TGTGCCACCAGCAGTCTTCAGCAGTGGCCGGGTATGAATGAGCAGTTCTTC.

This clonotype has at least ten counts. The chain employs TRBV29-1 and TRBJ1-1, with 7 bases identical to TRBD1. V dropped 7 bases and J dropped 5; count of bases not matched to a gene: 13. The CDR3 extends over 14 amino acids. Germline CDR1 and CDR2: SQVTM and ANQGSEA. The CDR3 loop is CSGDTGAKNTEAFF. The CDR3 DNA sequence: TGCAGCGGTGACACAGGGGCCAAGAATACTGAAGCTTTCTTT.

In its sample, this clonotype was seen many times. The chain joins TRBV10-1 to TRBJ2-5; D unclear. Germline-derived CDR1 and CDR2 are WNHNN and SYGVQD (reference sequence). The CDR3 is 13 residues long. V was shortened by 8 bases and J by 7 bases, with 17 bases between the two germline ends. CDR3 protein: CASSSGSFGTQYF. Here the CDR3 DNA reads TGCGCCAGCTCCTCGGGCTCTTTCGGGACCCAGTACTTC.

The chain recombines TRBV20-1 with TRBJ2-1; D possibly corresponds to TRBD2 (5 bases). V was pared by 3 bases and J by 2 bases, with 14 bases between. Looked up from germline, CDR1 is DFQATT and CDR2 is SNEGSKA (reference sequence). The CDR3 has 15 amino acids. CDR3 protein: CSASEADRPYNEQFF. The CDR3 DNA reads as TGCAGTGCTAGTGAAGCGGACCGCCCCTACAATGAGCAGTTCTTC.